One T cell receptor beta chain is described in this entry. The data were taken from a study of blood T cell repertoires in COVID-19. The wider study: PBMCs, B-cell-depleted T cells, or T cells provided the cDNA or gDNA that made up the material.

Clones were read by immunoSEQ multiplex PCR, and TCRdb kept only the in-frame ones, dropping some. The sample contains some 80,000 clones, 60% to 80% of which appear only once. Germline V gene sequence: CDR1 SGDLS, CDR2 YYNGEE. The V gene end was trimmed by 3 bases and the J gene end by 0 bases; junction bases not matched to a gene: 3. CDR3 length: 15 amino acids. The chain combines TRBV9 with TRBJ2-1; 7 bases are shared with TRBD2. This clonotype originated in a man aged 55-75 years with COVID-19, enrolled during active disease. Sequencing was performed on peripheral blood. CDR3 coding DNA: TGTGCCAGCAGCGCCCCGGGGGGCTCCTACAATGAGCAGTTCTTC. Protein sequence: CASSAPGGSYNEQFF.